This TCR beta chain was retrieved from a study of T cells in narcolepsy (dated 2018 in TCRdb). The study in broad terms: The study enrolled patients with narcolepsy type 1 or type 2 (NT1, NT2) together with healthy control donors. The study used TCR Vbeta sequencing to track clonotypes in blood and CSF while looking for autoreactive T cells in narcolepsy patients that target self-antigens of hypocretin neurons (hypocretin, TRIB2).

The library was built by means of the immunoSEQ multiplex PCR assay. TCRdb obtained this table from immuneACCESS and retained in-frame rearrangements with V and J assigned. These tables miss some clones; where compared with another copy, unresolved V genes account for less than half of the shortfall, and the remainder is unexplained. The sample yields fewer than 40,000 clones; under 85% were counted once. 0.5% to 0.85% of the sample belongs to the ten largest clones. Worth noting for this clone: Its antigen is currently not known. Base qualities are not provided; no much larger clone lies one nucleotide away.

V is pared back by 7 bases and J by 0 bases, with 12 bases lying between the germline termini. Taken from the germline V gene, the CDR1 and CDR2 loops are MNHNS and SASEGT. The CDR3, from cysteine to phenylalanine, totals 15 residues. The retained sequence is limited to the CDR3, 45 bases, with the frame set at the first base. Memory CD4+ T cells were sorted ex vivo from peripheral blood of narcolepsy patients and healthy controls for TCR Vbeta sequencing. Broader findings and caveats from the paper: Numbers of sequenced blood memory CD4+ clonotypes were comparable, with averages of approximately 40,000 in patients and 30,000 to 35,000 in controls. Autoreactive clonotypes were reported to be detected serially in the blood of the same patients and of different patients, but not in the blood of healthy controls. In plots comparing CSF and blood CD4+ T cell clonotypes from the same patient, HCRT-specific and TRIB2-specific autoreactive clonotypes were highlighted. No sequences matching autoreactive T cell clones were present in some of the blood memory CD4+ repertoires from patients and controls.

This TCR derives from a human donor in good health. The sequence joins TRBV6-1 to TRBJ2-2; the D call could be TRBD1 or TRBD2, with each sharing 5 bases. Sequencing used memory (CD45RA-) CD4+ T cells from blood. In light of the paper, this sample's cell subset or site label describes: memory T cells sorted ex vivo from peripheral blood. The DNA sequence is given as TGTGCCAGCAACACGGGACGGCCGAACACCGGGGAGCTGTTTTTT. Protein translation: CASNTGRPNTGELFF.